A single sample is the source of the 20 T cell receptor beta chains below, sequenced in a study of cytomegalovirus exposure and HLA in healthy donors. PCR amplification relied on 60 Vbeta primers (plus 13 Jbeta primers). Using immunoSEQ multiplex PCR, the repertoire was profiled, and TCRdb retains in-frame clones only, with some absent. The sample has about 160,000 clones; approximately 80% are singletons. Source material: PBMCs. Source of these receptors: a man in his late teens or twenties in good health and CMV-seropositive.

This chain links TRBV29-1 with TRBJ2-5; 8 bases align to TRBD1. CDR1 and CDR2 from the germline V gene are SQVTM and ANQGSEA. Unmatched junction bases numbered 2, after V lost 7 bases and J lost 1 base. The CDR3 runs 12 residues. The CDR3 reads CSEGTGQETQYF. CDR3 coding DNA: TGCAGCGAGGGGACAGGCCAAGAGACCCAGTACTTC.

This clone was seen just once. This chain uses TRBV29-1 with TRBJ1-1; D is ambiguous. V was trimmed by 0 bases and J by 0 bases, leaving 8 bases between them. CDR1 SQVTM and CDR2 ANQGSEA come from the germline V gene. The CDR3 runs 14 residues. CDR3 sequence reads: CSVEDGSVNTEAFF. DNA for the CDR3: TGCAGCGTTGAAGATGGTTCGGTGAACACTGAAGCTTTCTTT.

This clone was detected only a few times. The chain recombines TRBV7-2 with TRBJ1-1; TRBD1 aligns across 7 bases. With V trimmed by 6 bases and J by 3 bases, 4 bases remained unmatched. Germline values: CDR1 SGHTA, CDR2 FQGNSA. This CDR3 is built from 13 residues. The CDR3 is CASRYTGDTEAFF. The DNA for the CDR3 is TGTGCCAGCAGATATACAGGGGACACTGAAGCTTTCTTT.

The chain couples TRBV18 to TRBJ1-2, with 10 bases aligning to TRBD1. The CDR3 contains 14 residues. The J segment lost 7 bases and the V segment lost 3 bases, leaving 5 bases of the junction unmatched. Germline-derived CDR1 and CDR2 are KGHSH and LQKENI. The CDR3 sequence: CASSPKDRGFGYTF. The CDR3 DNA reads TGTGCCAGCTCACCGAAGGACAGGGGGTTTGGCTACACCTTC.

The rearrangement uses TRBV7-2 and TRBJ2-5; 11 bases agree with TRBD2. CDR3 size: 16 residues. Germline values: CDR1 SGHTA, CDR2 FQGNSA. Trimming removed 5 bases from V and 4 bases from J; junction bases left unmatched: 9. The CDR3 sequence: CASSTDRGTSGETQYF. The CDR3, as DNA: TGTGCCAGCAGCACGGATCGGGGGACTAGCGGAGAGACCCAGTACTTC.

V usage is TRBV9 and J usage is TRBJ1-6; 7 bases fit TRBD1. Germline V gene sequence: CDR1 SGDLS, CDR2 YYNGEE. The CDR3 length is 16 residues. J lost 11 bases, V lost 5 bases, and 16 bases had no gene match. The CDR3: CASSHSPGQLTPPLHF. The CDR3 nucleotides read TGTGCCAGCAGTCACTCCCCGGGACAGCTCACTCCACCCCTCCACTTT. The full variable domain, completed using reference TRBV9 and TRBJ1-6, is DSGVTQTPKHLITATGQRVTLRCSPRSGDLSVYWYQQSLDQGLQFLIQYYNGEERAKGNILERFSAQQFPDLHSELNLSSLELGDSALYFCASSHSPGQLTPPLHFGNGTRLTVT.

This sequence joins TRBV18 and TRBJ1-2; 7 bases are shared with TRBD1. The CDR3 has 15 amino acids. The ends lost 4 bases at V and 3 bases at J; junction bases unmatched: 8. Germline CDR1 and CDR2: KGHSH and LQKENI. CDR3 sequence: CASSQYTGEDYGYTF. CDR3 in DNA: TGTGCCAGCTCACAGTACACAGGGGAAGACTATGGCTACACCTTC. Full variable domain (outside the CDR3, taken from reference TRBV18 and TRBJ1-2): NAGVMQNPRHLVRRRGQEARLRCSPMKGHSHVYWYRQLPEEGLKFMVYLQKENIIDESGMPKERFSAEFPKEGPSILRIQQVVRGDSAAYFCASSQYTGEDYGYTFGSGTRLTVV.

This rearrangement joins TRBV6-6 to TRBJ2-5; D perhaps matches TRBD1 (8 bases). From germline, CDR1 is MNHNY and CDR2 SVGAGI (reference sequence). The CDR3 runs 15 residues. V lost 8 bases and J 2 bases, leaving 18 bases between the germline ends. For the CDR3, the DNA is TGTGCCAGCGTCGGACAGGGAGGGAGGCAAGAGACCCAGTACTTC. The encoded protein is CASVGQGGRQETQYF.

The V gene is TRBV25-1, the J gene TRBJ1-1, with D possibly being TRBD1 (6 bases). This CDR3 has 12 amino acids. Trimming shortened V by 3 bases and J by 10 bases, and 12 bases separated the two germline ends. Per the germline V gene, CDR1 is MGHDK and CDR2 is SYGVNS. CDR3 bases: TGTGCCAGCAGTGACCAGGGGTTTTCAGCTTTCTTT. Its translation is CASSDQGFSAFF.

The CDR3 region is CASSEYRLAGIYEQYF. DNA of the CDR3: TGCGCCAGCAGTGAGTACCGTTTGGCGGGGATCTACGAGCAGTACTTC. The rearrangement links TRBV10-2 to TRBJ2-7; the D gene is possibly TRBD2 (6 bases). This CDR3 is 16 amino acids long. V was cut by 1 base and J by 3 bases, with 16 bases left in between. Germline V gene data show CDR1 as WSHSY and CDR2 as SAAADI.

The J gene is TRBJ1-5, the V gene TRBV30, with D hard to call. The CDR3 length is 13 residues. From germline, CDR1 is GTSNPN and CDR2 SVGIG (reference sequence). The V and J ends lost 2 bases and 5 bases respectively, with 10 bases between them. CDR3 bases: TGTGCCTGGAGTATAGGACTCGATCAGCCCCAGCATTTT. Translation gives CAWSIGLDQPQHF.

The rearrangement joins TRBV15 to TRBJ2-5; TRBD1 aligns across 9 bases. Germline CDR1 reads LNHNV; CDR2 reads YYDKDF (reference sequence). This CDR3 has 13 amino acids. The V and J ends lost 8 bases and 5 bases, in that order; junction bases with no gene match: 6. CDR3 in amino acids: CATATGTGETQYF. As DNA, the CDR3 is TGTGCCACCGCTACCGGGACAGGGGAGACCCAGTACTTC.

The table lists this clone with a count of one. The rearrangement links TRBV6-1 to TRBJ2-6; weak D call: TRBD1 (5 bases). Germline V gene data show CDR1 as MNHNS and CDR2 as SASEGT. Between the trimmed V and J ends, which lost 4 bases and 4 bases, there was a span of 11 bases. The CDR3 runs to 15 residues. CDR3 sequence reads: CASSAPGSGANVLTF. CDR3 bases: TGTGCCAGCAGTGCTCCAGGGTCAGGGGCCAACGTCCTGACTTTC.

This chain links TRBV6-9 with TRBJ2-3; possible D gene TRBD1, 6 bases. The CDR3 loop spans 13 amino acids. V lost 4 bases, J lost 6 bases, and 11 bases lay in between. The germline V gene encodes CDR1 MNHGY and CDR2 SVAAGI. The CDR3 DNA sequence: TGTGCCAGCAGTTCAGGGGCTGGGGATACGCAGTATTTT. Amino acid sequence: CASSSGAGDTQYF.

This clone was detected only a few times. The chain carries TRBV21-1 and TRBJ2-7; the table assigns TRBD1, which was not confirmed against the DNA. TRBV21-1 is termed a pseudogene. This CDR3 region has 14 residues. CDR3 region: CASGGGRGFYEQYF. CDR3 DNA sequence: TGTGCTTCAGGAGGGGGCCGTGGGTTCTACGAGCAGTACTTC.

This rearrangement joins TRBV30 to TRBJ1-6; the match to TRBD1 covers 7 bases. Per the germline V gene, CDR1 is GTSNPN and CDR2 is SVGIG (reference sequence). This CDR3 is built from 13 residues. The J segment lost 6 bases and the V segment lost 4 bases, leaving 3 bases of the junction unmatched. The CDR3 DNA reads TGTGCCTGGATACACAGGGGTAATTCACCCCTCCACTTT. Translating it yields CAWIHRGNSPLHF.

This chain links TRBV10-3 with TRBJ2-3; a possible D gene is TRBD2 (5 bases). This CDR3 has 15 residues. Germline CDR1 reads ENHRY; CDR2 reads SYGVKD. The V and J ends lost 0 bases and 4 bases respectively, with 11 bases between them. CDR3 in amino acids: CAISESTGIADTQYF. Written as DNA, the CDR3 is TGTGCCATCAGTGAGTCGACCGGGATAGCAGATACGCAGTATTTT.

This clone was counted a few times. The chain joins TRBV13 to TRBJ2-5; perhaps TRBD1 as D (7 bases). V was cut by 5 bases and J by 5 bases, with 18 bases left in between. The CDR3 spans 15 residues. CDR1 PRHDT and CDR2 FYEKMQ come from the germline V gene (reference sequence). CDR3 sequence (DNA): TGTGCCAGCAGCGGGGCGGGGACAGTGGGGGAGACCCAGTACTTC. Translating it yields CASSGAGTVGETQYF.

This chain joins TRBV29-1 and TRBJ1-6; 8 bases agree with TRBD1. The germline gives CDR1 SQVTM, CDR2 ANQGSEA. There are 14 residues in the CDR3. V lost 4 bases, J lost 5 bases, and 4 bases stayed unmatched. The CDR3 bases are TGCAGCGTTGCTACGGGACAGGATAATTCACCCCTCCACTTT. Encoded protein: CSVATGQDNSPLHF.

The chain links TRBV9 to TRBJ1-1; 9 bases match TRBD1. The germline V gene encodes CDR1 SGDLS and CDR2 YYNGEE. V lost 3 bases to trimming and J lost 6 bases; unmatched junction nucleotides: 9. The CDR3 has 15 residues. CDR3 region: CASSARTGEVPEAFF. CDR3 in DNA: TGTGCCAGCAGCGCTCGGACAGGGGAGGTACCTGAAGCTTTCTTT.